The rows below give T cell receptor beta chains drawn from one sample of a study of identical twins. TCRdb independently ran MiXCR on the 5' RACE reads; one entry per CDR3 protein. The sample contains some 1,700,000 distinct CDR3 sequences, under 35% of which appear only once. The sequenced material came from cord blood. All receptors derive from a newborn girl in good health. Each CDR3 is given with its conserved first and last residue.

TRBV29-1 CSVGRSGRQETQYF
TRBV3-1 CASSQTSGLNNEQFF
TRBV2 CASIRGGPHEQYF
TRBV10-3 CAIRRGPGEGTEAFF
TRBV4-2 CASSQGQGGSSYNEQYF
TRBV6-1 CASSKDRGPLNRPQHF
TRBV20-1 CSARLAGDTDTQYF
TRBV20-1 CSASMAVLAKNIQYF
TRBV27 CASTQHSQNTEAFF
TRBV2 CASGRGAPDTQYF
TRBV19 CASSLPPPLAGGRYNEQFF
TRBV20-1 CSARRQGATQPQHF
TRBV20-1 CSALRVLNTEAFF
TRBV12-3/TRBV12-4 CASIPTGGNYGYTF
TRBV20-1 CSARDQFRLASYEQYF
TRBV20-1 CSARGDREYQPQHF
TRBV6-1 CASSEGGLAQYF
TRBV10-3 CAISGVGLAGEYEQYF
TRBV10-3 CAISAPTGVKNTEAFF
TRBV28 CASSPQTSGSRNTQYF
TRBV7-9 CASSPNRGGDTF
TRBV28 CASSYRDLVTGEQYF
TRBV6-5 CASSYGGGLQETQYF
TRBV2 CASTPRTSGRDTQYF
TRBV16 CASSPSVRSTLNYGYTF
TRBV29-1 CSVRSRGPGKTQYF
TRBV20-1 CSAGYNRVGNQPQHF
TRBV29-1 CSVAFGTESYEQYF
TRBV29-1 CSVERGGTVNTEAFF
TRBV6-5 CASSPDTSGRTTQYF
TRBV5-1 CASSYPKRTGELFF
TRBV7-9 CASSYSISYNEQFF
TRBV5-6 CAGSLDPRTPQGDTQYF
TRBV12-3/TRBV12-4 CASSFQGYGETQYF
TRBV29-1 CSVQPKVQNTEAFF
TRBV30 CAWSVGLGNEQYF
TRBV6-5 CASSYGEWASSYEQYF
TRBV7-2 CASSLAGETEAFF
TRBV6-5 CASSYGTNNEQFF
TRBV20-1 CSARDRSGLVWDTQYF
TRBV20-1 CSATATSVNIQYF
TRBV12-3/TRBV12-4 CASSLARRGYTF
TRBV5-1 CASSWDRTYNGQYF
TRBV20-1 CSAWQGGNEQFF
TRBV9 CASSVTRLGTDTQYF
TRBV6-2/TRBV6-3 CASSRRTGGNSGYNEQFF
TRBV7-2 CASSTRTGGTQYF
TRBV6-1 CASSGTGTGLSYNSPLHF
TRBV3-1 CASSQVVQGLGLAGAIHYNEQFF
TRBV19 CASTRTGTLNQPQHF
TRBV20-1 CSASDYLRASIEKLFF
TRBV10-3 CAISDKDRGSSYEQYF
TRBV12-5 CASGLGGPTTF